Sequencing of this TCR beta chain was carried out in a study of beta chain features in type 1 diabetes. The ends lost 4 bases at V and 3 bases at J; junction bases unmatched: 16. The CDR3 extends over 18 amino acids. Looked up from germline, CDR1 is LNHDA and CDR2 is SQIVND (reference sequence). In all sorted populations, purity surpassed 98%. The entirety of the isolated RNA underwent reverse transcription, so expressed TCRB transcripts were sequenced. Produced via immunoSEQ multiplex PCR; TCRdb's table is partial and in-frame only. The sample shows 860,000 or so clones, around a sixth of them seen only once.

The sequencing input was naive CD4+ T cells from blood. The chain combines TRBV19 with TRBJ2-3; the match to TRBD1 covers 7 bases. The origin of this receptor is a woman aged 18 to 35 in good health. The CDR3 DNA is TGTGCCAGTAGTAAGCACCTTGCACAGGGGAAGACGACAGATACGCAGTATTTT. Translation: CASSKHLAQGKTTDTQYF.